Presented here are 20 T cell receptor beta chains from one specimen sequenced in a study of radiation and T cells in renal cell carcinoma. Repertoires were generated with immunoSEQ multiplex PCR, while TCRdb's copy carries only in-frame clones and drops some. Of roughly 130,000 clones listed, roughly four fifths were seen once; the top ten hold less than 2.5%. Regarding time point: blood 2 weeks post-SBRT. As for treatment: 15 Gy SBRT to primary tumor, nephrectomy 4 weeks later. The source was blood, collected from a patient whose treatment included radiotherapy and nephrectomy. All receptors come from an older woman with renal cell carcinoma.

The V gene is TRBV29-1, the J gene TRBJ1-1; D might be TRBD1 (5 bases). There are 11 residues in the CDR3. The ends were cut back, 6 bases at V and 7 bases at J, with 12 bases in the middle. Germline CDR1 is SQVTM and CDR2 is ANQGSEA. DNA of the CDR3: TGCAGCGTCCTGACGGGGGTTGAAGCTTTCTTT. Translating gives CSVLTGVEAFF.

The J gene is TRBJ1-5, the V gene TRBV6-5; TRBD1 is a possible D gene (5 bases). The V end was cut by 2 bases, the J end by 7 bases, with 12 bases between. Germline V gives CDR1 MNHEY, CDR2 SVGAGI. The CDR3 is 14 amino acids. CDR3 residues: CASSYGQGGQPQHF. CDR3 nucleotides: TGTGCCAGCAGTTACGGGCAGGGAGGACAGCCCCAGCATTTT.

The rearrangement uses TRBV29-1 and TRBJ2-1; 8 bases match TRBD1. Germline V lookup: CDR1 SQVTM, CDR2 ANQGSEA. CDR3 length: 14 amino acids. Trimming at V came to 3 bases and at J to 5 bases, leaving 6 bases not matched to a gene. In DNA, the CDR3 is TGCAGCGTTGACGACCCAGGGGGCCACAATGAGCAGTTCTTC. Its translation is CSVDDPGGHNEQFF.

The chain joins TRBV6-5 to TRBJ2-2; D gene ambiguous. Trimming shortened V by 6 bases and J by 2 bases, and 4 bases separated the two germline ends. In germline, CDR1 is MNHEY, CDR2 SVGAGI. This CDR3 has 12 residues. The CDR3 DNA sequence: TGTGCCAGCAGCCGAAACACCGGGGAGCTGTTTTTT. Translation gives CASSRNTGELFF.

A word on this clone: At one boundary the junction diverges from the germline segment, which might be a read error. The rearrangement uses TRBV2 and TRBJ2-5; tentatively, D is TRBD2 (5 bases). Germline V CDR1 and CDR2: SNHLY, FYNNEI. CDR3 length: 12 residues. The CDR3 bases are TGTGCCACCAGTGGCCTAGCAGAGACCCAGTACTTC. This encodes CATSGLAETQYF.

The gene calls are TRBV27 and TRBJ1-2; 7 bases fit TRBD1. J gave up 3 bases and V 6 bases, and 10 bases lay outside the gene matches. Germline CDR1 and CDR2: MNHEY and SMNVEV (reference sequence). This CDR3 contains 15 residues. CDR3 in amino acids: CASSLTGHADYGYTF. CDR3 nucleotide sequence: TGTGCCAGCAGCTTGACAGGGCATGCGGACTATGGCTACACCTTC.

CDR3 bases: TGTGCCAGCCGACGGAGCGGGGGACCCAAAGGAGATACGCAGTATTTT. Residues: CASRRSGGPKGDTQYF. The chain has TRBV19 and TRBJ2-3, with 8 nucleotides matching TRBD2. The CDR3 length is 16 residues. The trim removed 9 bases at V and 5 bases at J, leaving 16 bases unmatched. From germline, CDR1 is LNHDA and CDR2 SQIVND (reference sequence).

J is TRBJ2-1 and V is TRBV4-3; D remains unclear. The V end was cut by 4 bases, the J end by 0 bases, with 10 bases between. Germline assignment: CDR1 LGHNA and CDR2 YSLEER. This CDR3 region has 15 residues. The CDR3 DNA reads TGCGCCAGCAGCCGAGACCCAAGCTCCTACAATGAGCAGTTCTTC. It translates to CASSRDPSSYNEQFF.

This clone is a singleton in its sample. This chain uses TRBV5-6 with TRBJ1-1, with 8 bases identical to TRBD1. Germline-derived CDR1 and CDR2 are SGHDT and YYEEEE. The V gene end was trimmed by 0 bases and the J gene end by 8 bases; junction bases not matched to a gene: 9. The CDR3 has 15 residues. CDR3 loop: CASSLAYGQGREAFF. The CDR3 region has the DNA TGTGCCAGCAGCTTGGCCTACGGACAGGGTCGAGAAGCTTTCTTT.

This chain joins TRBV9 and TRBJ2-7; tentatively, D is TRBD1 or TRBD2 (5 bases each). This CDR3 contains 15 residues. Germline CDR1 and CDR2: SGDLS and YYNGEE. Trimming took off 4 bases at V and 2 bases at J, with 16 bases between the two ends. CDR3 in DNA: TGTGCCAGCAGCCCCAGGGCAGGGACCACCTACGAGCAGTACTTC. Translated: CASSPRAGTTYEQYF. The whole variable domain, remainder taken from reference TRBV9 and TRBJ2-7, is DSGVTQTPKHLITATGQRVTLRCSPRSGDLSVYWYQQSLDQGLQFLIQYYNGEERAKGNILERFSAQQFPDLHSELNLSSLELGDSALYFCASSPRAGTTYEQYFGPGTRLTVT.

The rearrangement links TRBV7-9 to TRBJ1-4, with TRBD1 matching over 9 bases. The CDR3 covers 17 residues. Germline-derived CDR1 and CDR2 are SEHNR and FQNEAQ (reference sequence). Trimming cost V 1 base and J 0 bases; bases outside gene matches: 3. The CDR3 coding sequence is TGTGCCAGCAGCTTAGGGGGACAGGGTGCAACTAATGAAAAACTGTTTTTT. Its translation: CASSLGGQGATNEKLFF. Drawing the rest from reference TRBV7-9 and TRBJ1-4, the complete variable domain is DTGVSQNPRHKITKRGQNVTFRCDPISEHNRLYWYRQTLGQGPEFLTYFQNEAQLEKSRLLSDRFSAERPKGSFSTLEIQRTEQGDSAMYLCASSLGGQGATNEKLFFGSGTQLSVL.

Comments on this clone: Relative to the germline gene, one junction end is altered; a read error may explain this. This chain joins TRBV5-1 and TRBJ2-7; D is undetermined. Germline V lookup: CDR1 SGHRS, CDR2 YFSETQ. The CDR3 contains 14 residues. CDR3 bases: TGCGCCAGCAGTTTTTACGTTAATTCCTACGAGCAGCACTTC. It translates to CASSFYVNSYEQHF.

The chain couples TRBV23-1 to TRBJ2-3, with 10 bases fitting TRBD2. TRBV23-1 is marked as an open reading frame, function uncertain. The V segment lost 4 bases and the J segment 4 bases; nucleotides outside the gene matches: 8. The CDR3 contains 16 residues. This CDR3 is CASSPYLAGGADTQYF. CDR3 sequence (DNA): TGCGCCAGCAGTCCCTACTTAGCGGGAGGCGCAGATACGCAGTATTTT.

V and J are TRBV6-5 and TRBJ2-2, with D tentatively TRBD1 (6 bases). Trimming removed 5 bases from V and 3 bases from J, with 13 bases in between. Germline-derived CDR1 and CDR2 are MNHEY and SVGAGI. The CDR3 consists of 15 residues. CDR3 nucleotide sequence: TGTGCCAGCAGTCCGAGGACAGATCACACCGGGGAGCTGTTTTTT. Amino acids: CASSPRTDHTGELFF.

This sequence joins TRBV4-1 and TRBJ1-1; maybe TRBD1 (5 bases). Trimming removed 7 bases at V and 3 bases at J, with 27 bases between. The CDR3 extends over 18 amino acids. The V gene's germline CDR1 is MGHRA and CDR2 YSYEKL. The CDR3 spells CASNQVFSRETAHTEAFF. CDR3 nucleotide sequence: TGCGCCAGCAATCAAGTCTTCAGCCGAGAGACAGCACACACTGAAGCTTTCTTT.

The genes are TRBV2 and TRBJ2-7; TRBD1 matches 7 bases. The CDR3 has 16 residues. Germline V lookup: CDR1 SNHLY, CDR2 FYNNEI. J lost 3 bases, V lost 4 bases, and 12 bases had no gene match. The CDR3: CASSGEVGTVYYEQYF. DNA for the CDR3: TGTGCCAGCAGTGGAGAGGTGGGGACAGTTTACTACGAGCAGTACTTC.

The rearrangement uses TRBV7-9 and TRBJ2-1; no clear D. V was cut by 1 base and J by 5 bases, with 12 bases left in between. Germline V gene sequence: CDR1 SEHNR, CDR2 FQNEAQ (reference sequence). CDR3 length: 15 residues. The CDR3 sequence: CASSLDLGLHNEQFF. The DNA for the CDR3 is TGTGCCAGCAGCTTAGATCTGGGCCTGCACAATGAGCAGTTCTTC.

In this sample, this clone turned up many times. This chain uses TRBV9 with TRBJ2-1, with 10 bases lining up with TRBD2. The CDR3 covers 17 residues. V lost 1 base to trimming and J lost 6 bases; unmatched junction nucleotides: 10. Per germline, CDR1 SGDLS and CDR2 YYNGEE. Here the CDR3 DNA reads TGTGCCAGCAGCGTAAGATGGCTAGCGGGAGTGGGCAATGAGCAGTTCTTC. Its translation: CASSVRWLAGVGNEQFF. Drawing the rest from reference TRBV9 and TRBJ2-1, the complete variable domain is DSGVTQTPKHLITATGQRVTLRCSPRSGDLSVYWYQQSLDQGLQFLIQYYNGEERAKGNILERFSAQQFPDLHSELNLSSLELGDSALYFCASSVRWLAGVGNEQFFGPGTRLTVL.

V gene TRBV11-2 combines with J gene TRBJ2-7; D is undetermined. The V gene's germline CDR1 is SGHAT and CDR2 FQNNGV. Trimming removed 1 base at V and 2 bases at J, with 6 bases between. This CDR3 region has 13 residues. The CDR3 spells CASSLAETYEQYF. Here the CDR3 DNA reads TGTGCCAGCAGCTTAGCGGAGACCTACGAGCAGTACTTC.

This clone appeared once. CDR3 in DNA: TGTGCCAGCAGTTACTCGAGCGGGGGAGCGCCCGGGGAGCTGTTTTTT. Protein: CASSYSSGGAPGELFF. This chain links TRBV6-6 with TRBJ2-2; the match to TRBD2 covers 8 bases. The CDR3 loop spans 16 amino acids. V lost 0 bases, J lost 6 bases, and 6 bases stayed unmatched. Germline V CDR1 and CDR2: MNHNY, SVGAGI (reference sequence).